One sample yielded the 10 T cell receptor beta chains listed below, sequenced in a study of T cell repertoires in cytomegalovirus infection. Each CDR3 protein is one row after TCRdb ran MiXCR on the reads. The sample has more than 400,000 distinct CDR3 sequences, about 25% seen once. The material sequenced was PBMCs. The receptors shown here come from a human donor in good health (CMV status not recorded). Some clones in this sample may be carry-over from other donors' samples.

CDR3 nucleotide sequence: TGTGCCAGCAGCTCTCCACTCAACCCGGGAGCGCAGTTGACCCAGTACTTC. It yields the protein CASSSPLNPGAQLTQYF. V usage is TRBV7-2 and J usage is TRBJ2-5, with D maybe TRBD2 (6 bases). This CDR3 has 17 amino acids. Trimming stripped 4 bases from V and 7 bases from J, with 25 bases between. From germline, CDR1 is SGHTA and CDR2 FQGNSA.

This clonotype was detected ten times or more. This chain links TRBV7-2 with TRBJ1-3; TRBD1 agrees at 7 bases. With 5 bases clipped from V and 3 bases from J, the junction kept 13 bases outside the gene matches. This CDR3 has 17 amino acids. The germline gives CDR1 SGHTA, CDR2 FQGNSA. CDR3 sequence (DNA): TGTGCCAGCAGCAACCGGCGCAGGGGGTACGGTGGAAACACCATATATTTT. Protein sequence: CASSNRRRGYGGNTIYF.

This clonotype appeared a few times. In DNA, the CDR3 is TGTGCCAGCAGCCCCCGGAACAGGGGGATTTCACCCCTCCACTTT. Its protein is CASSPRNRGISPLHF. The chain is built from TRBV7-2 and TRBJ1-6, with TRBD1 matching over 8 bases. The CDR3 runs to 15 residues. Germline V CDR1 and CDR2: SGHTA, FQGNSA. Trimming at V came to 5 bases and at J to 9 bases, leaving 9 bases not matched to a gene.

The rearrangement links TRBV6-5 to TRBJ2-2; D unclear. Germline V CDR1 and CDR2: MNHEY, SVGAGI. The CDR3 loop spans 15 amino acids. V gave up 5 bases and J gave up 4 bases, with 14 bases separating them. Here the CDR3 reads CASSTFGVSTGELFF. CDR3 nucleotide sequence: TGTGCCAGCAGTACCTTTGGCGTATCCACCGGGGAGCTGTTTTTT.

This clonotype appeared a few times. The V gene is TRBV19, the J gene TRBJ1-2; possible D gene TRBD1, 5 bases. Trimming left V 6 bases short and J 8 bases short, with 13 bases between. Germline CDR1 is LNHDA and CDR2 is SQIVND (reference sequence). The CDR3 covers 12 residues. The CDR3 region is CASRGDRGGYTF. CDR3 bases: TGTGCCAGTAGGGGGGATCGGGGAGGCTACACCTTC.

In this sample, this clonotype turned up many times. The chain has TRBV7-2 and TRBJ2-3; TRBD2 matches at 8 bases. The trim removed 2 bases at V and 2 bases at J, leaving 3 bases unmatched. The CDR3 contains 15 residues. Germline CDR1 SGHTA, CDR2 FQGNSA. CDR3 sequence: CASSLSGSDTDTQYF. The CDR3 DNA sequence: TGTGCCAGCAGCTTAAGCGGGAGTGACACAGATACGCAGTATTTT.

The V call is TRBV10-2, the J call TRBJ2-7, with D perhaps given as TRBD1 or TRBD2 (5 bases each). This CDR3 is built from 13 residues. Germline V CDR1 and CDR2: WSHSY, SAAADI. V was pared by 7 bases and J by 6 bases, with 16 bases between. CDR3 protein: CASTWDGGTEQYV. The CDR3 nucleotides are TGCGCCAGCACTTGGGACGGTGGAACCGAGCAGTACGTC.

The V and J genes are TRBV28 and TRBJ2-7; a possible D gene is TRBD2 (6 bases). The CDR3 covers 14 residues. Germline V CDR1 and CDR2: MDHEN, SYDVKM. Trimming removed 9 bases at V and 5 bases at J, with 20 bases between. CDR3 sequence reads: CASSTGGTFNEQYF. CDR3 nucleotides: TGTGCCAGTTCAACCGGAGGGACTTTCAACGAGCAGTACTTC.

The J gene is TRBJ1-2, the V gene TRBV15; 7 nucleotides match TRBD1. The CDR3 extends over 13 amino acids. Germline V lookup: CDR1 LNHNV, CDR2 YYDKDF (reference sequence). Trimming took 5 bases from V and 4 from J; bases not matched to a gene: 4. The CDR3 DNA sequence: TGTGCCACCAGCGGAGGGGGCATCTATGGCTACACCTTC. This translates into CATSGGGIYGYTF.

The CDR3 DNA follows: TGTGCCAGCAGACGGACTAGCGGAGGGGTGGAGACCCAGTACTTC. Translation gives CASRRTSGGVETQYF. V is TRBV6-1 and J is TRBJ2-5; 10 nucleotides match TRBD2. CDR1 and CDR2 from the germline V gene are MNHNS and SASEGT. The J segment lost 5 bases and the V segment lost 6 bases, leaving 9 bases of the junction unmatched. CDR3 size: 15 residues.